The rows below give T cell receptor beta chains drawn from one sample of a study of T cell changes during pregnancy in multiple sclerosis. Profiling relied on immunoSEQ multiplex PCR, and the TCRdb table lists in-frame clones only, not all of them. The sample lists over 45,000 clones; approximately 90% were seen once. Sequenced here: CD4+ T cells from peripheral blood mononuclear cells, sampled after pregnancy. The receptor source for this set is a female donor with multiple sclerosis, enrolled in a pregnancy study. Each CDR3 is given with its conserved first and last residue. Each record gives: J gene, D gene, clone size, V gene, CDR3 protein, CDR3 DNA. The D gene is left open where the match is weak. Where a row states a size, it is once, few, many or the class of an expanded clone; other rows omit it.

>TRBJ2-5|TRBD2|.|TRBV7-2
CASSYSGTNKYQETQYF
TGTGCCAGCAGCTACTCCGGGACTAACAAATACCAAGAGACCCAGTACTTC
>TRBJ1-2|.|.|TRBV7-3
CASSLTRADGYTF
TGTGCCAGCAGCTTAACCAGGGCCGATGGCTACACCTTC
>TRBJ2-5|.|.|TRBV7-2
CASSLVASEQETQYF
TGTGCCAGCAGCTTAGTAGCTAGCGAACAAGAGACCCAGTACTTC
>TRBJ2-5|.|.|TRBV5-1
CASGRTGETQYF
TGCGCCAGCGGGAGAACGGGGGAGACCCAGTACTTC
>TRBJ1-1|TRBD1|.|TRBV6-1
CASSHRGKNTEAFF
TGTGCCAGCAGCCACAGGGGAAAGAACACTGAAGCTTTCTTT
>TRBJ2-3|TRBD1|.|TRBV11-3
CASSSAGTGGDTQYF
TGTGCCAGCAGCTCCGCCGGGACAGGGGGCGATACGCAGTATTTT
>TRBJ2-6|TRBD1|.|TRBV2
CASRRTGGTGANVLTF
TGTGCCAGCAGACGGACAGGGGGCACTGGGGCCAACGTCCTGACTTTC
>TRBJ2-7|TRBD1|.|TRBV11-2
CASSLDRRYEQYF
TGTGCCAGCAGCCTGGACAGGAGGTACGAGCAGTACTTC
>TRBJ2-2|.|.|TRBV19
CASPKTSTGELFF
TGTGCCAGCCCCAAAACAAGCACCGGGGAGCTGTTTTTT
>TRBJ2-1|TRBD1|.|TRBV15
CATSKPGQGLDEQFF
TGTGCCACCAGCAAACCGGGACAGGGTCTCGATGAGCAGTTCTTC
>TRBJ1-2|.|once|TRBV28
CATIGTGGSYGYTF
TGTGCCACCATTGGCACAGGCGGATCCTATGGCTACACCTTC
>TRBJ1-3|.|.|TRBV2
CASRIRSSGNTIYF
TGTGCCAGCAGAATACGGAGCTCTGGAAACACCATATATTTT
>TRBJ2-5|TRBD1|.|TRBV14
CASSPWTGGLETQYF
TGTGCCAGCAGCCCCTGGACAGGGGGACTGGAGACCCAGTACTTC
>TRBJ1-1|TRBD1|.|TRBV5-1
CASSLGPRGRISEAFF
TGCGCCAGCAGCTTGGGCCCTAGGGGGCGAATATCTGAAGCTTTCTTT
>TRBJ1-4|.|.|TRBV15
CATSRVADSNEKLFF
TGTGCCACCAGCAGAGTTGCGGATTCAAATGAAAAACTGTTTTTT
>TRBJ2-7|TRBD1|.|TRBV18
CASSPTGDEQYF
TGTGCCAGCTCACCTACAGGGGACGAGCAGTACTTC
>TRBJ1-1|TRBD1|.|TRBV11-3
CASSEGQGNTEAFF
TGTGCCAGCAGCGAAGGACAGGGAAACACTGAAGCTTTCTTT
>TRBJ2-4|.|.|TRBV11-3
CASSLRRDQNIQYF
TGTGCCAGCAGCTTACGCAGGGATCAAAACATTCAGTACTTC
>TRBJ1-1|.|.|TRBV27
CASSLNGEGTEAFF
TGTGCCAGCAGTTTAAACGGGGAGGGCACTGAAGCTTTCTTT
>TRBJ1-1|.|.|TRBV6-1
CALTLGSLNTEAFF
TGTGCCCTTACTCTAGGCAGCTTGAACACTGAAGCTTTCTTT
>TRBJ2-7|TRBD2|.|TRBV10-3
CATQRERDRYEQYF
TGTGCCACGCAGAGGGAGCGGGACCGCTACGAGCAGTACTTC
>TRBJ1-1|.|few|TRBV4-3
CASSQEVADEAFF
TGCGCCAGCAGCCAAGAAGTGGCAGATGAAGCTTTCTTT
>TRBJ2-7|.|.|TRBV18
CASSLGQLGYEQYF
TGTGCCAGCTCACTTGGACAGCTGGGGTACGAGCAGTACTTC
>TRBJ1-2|.|once|TRBV25-1
CASTPGEGYGYTF
TGTGCCAGTACCCCAGGGGAAGGCTATGGCTACACCTTC
>TRBJ2-2|TRBD2|.|TRBV2
CASSDVAGGPSRGELFF
TGTGCCAGCAGTGACGTAGCGGGAGGGCCCTCCCGTGGGGAGCTGTTTTTT
>TRBJ2-1|.|.|TRBV5-4
CASSSIDRRSYNEQFF
TGTGCCAGCAGCTCCATCGACAGGAGGTCCTACAATGAGCAGTTCTTC
>TRBJ1-2|.|.|TRBV4-1
CASSQGPTGNFSYGYTF
TGCGCCAGCAGCCAAGGCCCAACAGGGAATTTTAGCTATGGCTACACCTTC
>TRBJ2-5|TRBD2|.|TRBV5-1
CASSLLAGEETQYF
TGCGCCAGCAGCTTACTAGCGGGAGAAGAGACCCAGTACTTC
>TRBJ1-5|.|.|TRBV11-2
CASSLGEYQPQHF
TGTGCCAGCAGCTTAGGCGAGTATCAGCCCCAGCATTTT
>TRBJ2-1|TRBD2|once|TRBV10-3
CAISELSSSGGNNEQFF
TGTGCCATCAGTGAACTGTCCTCTAGCGGGGGAAACAATGAGCAGTTCTTC
>TRBJ1-1|.|few|TRBV18
CASSKTENTEAFF
TGTGCCAGCTCCAAAACAGAGAACACTGAAGCTTTCTTT
>TRBJ1-1|TRBD1|.|TRBV19
CASSPRTGGNTEAFF
TGTGCCAGTAGTCCCCGGACAGGAGGGAACACTGAAGCTTTCTTT
>TRBJ2-1|TRBD2|.|TRBV7-2
CASSLDVSGRITEQFF
TGTGCCAGCAGCTTAGATGTTAGCGGGAGGATTACTGAGCAGTTCTTC
>TRBJ1-3|TRBD1|.|TRBV18
CASSPILQGARGNTIYF
TGTGCCAGCTCACCTATCCTACAGGGGGCGCGAGGAAACACCATATATTTT
>TRBJ1-1|.|once|TRBV27
CASSTGHLNTEAFF
TGTGCCAGCAGTACGGGACACCTGAACACTGAAGCTTTCTTT
>TRBJ2-1|TRBD2|.|TRBV16
CASSQWGGVNEQFF
TGTGCCAGCAGCCAATGGGGGGGGGTGAATGAGCAGTTCTTC
>TRBJ2-2|.|.|TRBV2
CASRRDLGTGELFF
TGTGCCAGCCGTCGGGACTTGGGCACCGGGGAGCTGTTTTTT
>TRBJ2-7|.|once|TRBV19
CASSTPDRWEQYF
TGTGCCAGTAGCACCCCCGACAGGTGGGAGCAGTACTTC
>TRBJ1-1|.|.|TRBV5-6
CASSGGTWGVNTEAFF
TGTGCCAGCAGCGGAGGAACCTGGGGGGTTAACACTGAAGCTTTCTTT
>TRBJ2-1|TRBD2|once|TRBV6-5
CASSSPRLAGVYEQFF
TGTGCCAGCAGTTCCCCCAGACTAGCGGGAGTCTATGAGCAGTTCTTC
>TRBJ2-3|TRBD2|.|TRBV11-1
CASSLSSGSPDTQYF
TGTGCCAGCTCACTGTCAAGCGGGAGCCCAGATACGCAGTATTTT
>TRBJ2-1|TRBD1|.|TRBV6-4
CASSDSGGTKYNEQFF
TGTGCCAGCAGTGACTCAGGGGGCACGAAGTACAATGAGCAGTTCTTC
>TRBJ1-1|.|once|TRBV2
CASSTRNTEAFF
TGTGCCAGCAGTACAAGGAACACTGAAGCTTTCTTT
>TRBJ2-1|TRBD2|.|TRBV7-2
CASSLRNAILAGTYNEQFF
TGTGCCAGCAGCTTAAGGAACGCCATCCTAGCGGGAACCTACAATGAGCAGTTCTTC
>TRBJ2-1|.|.|TRBV21-1
CASSKVGAAGASYNEQFF
TGTGCCAGCAGCAAAGTCGGGGCGGCGGGAGCCAGTTACAATGAGCAGTTCTTC
>TRBJ2-7|TRBD1|.|TRBV10-3
CASAGTAYEQYF
TGTGCCAGCGCCGGGACAGCCTACGAGCAGTACTTC
>TRBJ2-1|TRBD2|.|TRBV5-6
CASSVNRLAGYNEQFF
TGTGCCAGCAGCGTTAATCGACTAGCGGGATACAATGAGCAGTTCTTC
>TRBJ2-2|.|few|TRBV27
CASSGGLAWTGELFF
TGTGCCAGCAGTGGCGGGCTAGCGTGGACCGGGGAGCTGTTTTTT
>TRBJ2-3|TRBD2|.|TRBV27
CASSPPGGRGDTDTQYF
TGTGCCAGCAGTCCCCCAGGCGGGAGGGGGGACACAGATACGCAGTATTTT
>TRBJ2-7|.|.|TRBV28
CASSYYAQGKDEQYF
TGTGCCAGCAGCTATTATGCCCAGGGTAAGGACGAGCAGTACTTC
>TRBJ1-2|TRBD1|.|TRBV28
CASSSGQPYGYTF
TGTGCCAGCAGTTCGGGACAGCCCTATGGCTACACCTTC
>TRBJ1-5|TRBD1|.|TRBV4-2
CASSQDALRQGKNQPQHF
TGTGCCAGCAGCCAAGATGCCCTTCGACAGGGAAAAAATCAGCCCCAGCATTTT
>TRBJ1-3|.|.|TRBV7-8
CASSLINRETGNTIYF
TGTGCCAGCAGCTTAATCAACAGAGAGACTGGAAACACCATATATTTT
>TRBJ2-2|TRBD2|.|TRBV18
CASSAGLAGGLNTGELFF
TGTGCCAGCTCGGCGGGACTAGCGGGAGGCCTGAACACCGGGGAGCTGTTTTTT
>TRBJ2-3|.|.|TRBV15
CATSRQRARSTDTQYF
TGTGCCACCAGCCGCCAGCGGGCGAGGAGCACAGATACGCAGTATTTT